Below, 16 T cell receptor beta chains from the same sample are listed, as sequenced in a study of blood T cell repertoires in COVID-19. This table comes from immunoSEQ multiplex PCR, and its TCRdb copy is limited to in-frame clones, with some not included. The data contain about 500,000 clones, about nine tenths of them singletons. Material: PBMCs or T cells enriched from blood (not recorded which). The receptors were sampled from a woman aged 18-29 years who had recovered from COVID-19.

CDR3 nucleotides: TGTGCCAGCTCACCACTAACAGGAATGATGAACACTGAAGCTTTCTTT. It specifies CASSPLTGMMNTEAFF. J is TRBJ1-1 and V is TRBV18, with D possibly TRBD1 on 5 matching bases. The CDR3 runs to 16 residues. CDR1 and CDR2 (germline): KGHSH, LQKENI. The V end was cut by 1 base, the J end by 0 bases, with 12 bases between.

The V and J genes are TRBV2 and TRBJ1-1; possible D gene TRBD1, 6 bases. CDR1 and CDR2 (germline): SNHLY, FYNNEI. Trimming cost V 8 bases and J 4 bases, with 17 bases left between them. There are 14 residues in the CDR3. DNA of the CDR3: TGTGCCAGCGTAGGGTCTTTCAGGGGCACTGAAGCTTTCTTT. Its protein product is CASVGSFRGTEAFF.

This clone was recorded once. Other DNA sequences in this sample translate to the same CDR3. This sequence joins TRBV6-5 and TRBJ2-7; perhaps TRBD2 as D (6 bases). Trimming took 8 bases from V and 4 from J, leaving 9 bases between them. Germline V gene lookup returns CDR1 MNHEY and CDR2 SVGAGI. The CDR3 extends over 11 amino acids. The CDR3 DNA follows: TGTGCCAGCCGTAGCGGATACGAGCAGTACTTC. Protein product: CASRSGYEQYF.

The chain couples TRBV7-3 to TRBJ2-2; the match to TRBD1 covers 11 bases. CDR3 length: 16 amino acids. Germline lookup yields CDR1 SGHTA and CDR2 FQGTGA. Trimming cost V 2 bases and J 4 bases; bases outside gene matches: 3. The CDR3 bases are TGTGCCAGCAGCTTATCGGACAGGGGGCCCACCGGGGAGCTGTTTTTT. Its protein is CASSLSDRGPTGELFF.

The gene calls are TRBV10-2 and TRBJ1-2; 7 bases align to TRBD1. CDR1 is WSHSY, CDR2 SAAADI, per germline. This CDR3 region has 14 residues. J was trimmed by 3 bases and V by 3 bases; bases with no gene match: 4. CDR3 sequence reads: CASSEQGNYYGYTF. CDR3 coding DNA: TGCGCCAGCAGTGAACAGGGGAATTACTATGGCTACACCTTC.

This rearrangement joins TRBV7-2 to TRBJ1-1; D not resolved. V was clipped by 5 bases and J by 0 bases, with 10 bases between them. The V gene's germline CDR1 is SGHTA and CDR2 FQGNSA. The CDR3 spans 14 residues. In DNA form, the CDR3 reads TGTGCCAGCAGCCCAGGCATTCTGAACACTGAAGCTTTCTTT. This codes for CASSPGILNTEAFF.

This clone has more than one count but fewer than ten. The rearrangement links TRBV4-2 to TRBJ2-2; 7 bases agree with TRBD2. The CDR3 covers 16 residues. With 0 bases clipped from V and 7 bases from J, the junction kept 8 bases outside the gene matches. Per germline, CDR1 LGHNA and CDR2 YNFKEQ. The CDR3 loop is CASSQDGGGAVGELFF. The CDR3 coding sequence is TGTGCCAGCAGCCAAGATGGCGGGGGAGCGGTCGGGGAGCTGTTTTTT.

CDR3 amino acids: CASSDPTGTGNYEQYF. CDR3 DNA: TGTGCCAGCAGTGACCCTACCGGGACAGGGAACTACGAGCAGTACTTC. The chain combines TRBV25-1 with TRBJ2-7, with 9 positions matching TRBD1. The CDR3 has 16 amino acids. CDR1 is MGHDK, CDR2 SYGVNS, per germline. The V gene end was trimmed by 3 bases and the J gene end by 3 bases; junction bases not matched to a gene: 9.

The CDR3 is CASSFPSGELFF. In nucleotides, the CDR3 is TGTGCCAGCAGCTTTCCGTCCGGGGAGCTGTTTTTT. This sequence joins TRBV7-9 and TRBJ2-2; D uncertain. The CDR3 has 12 amino acids. Per germline, CDR1 SEHNR and CDR2 FQNEAQ (reference sequence). V was pared by 3 bases and J by 6 bases, with 5 bases between.

V usage is TRBV10-3 and J usage is TRBJ2-3; no clear D gene. V was pared by 0 bases and J by 6 bases, with 4 bases between. This CDR3 has 12 amino acids. CDR1 is ENHRY, CDR2 SYGVKD, per germline. CDR3 protein: CAISESLDTQYF. The CDR3 bases are TGTGCCATCAGTGAGTCACTGGATACGCAGTATTTT.

The chain links TRBV5-4 to TRBJ2-3; unclear D gene. The CDR3 runs 14 residues. Germline assignment: CDR1 SGHNT and CDR2 YYREEE (reference sequence). V lost 4 bases to trimming and J lost 2 bases, with 11 bases between them. The CDR3: CASSLGSPTDTQYF. CDR3 nucleotide sequence: TGTGCCAGCAGCCTCGGGTCCCCCACAGATACGCAGTATTTT.

The CDR3 is CASSQGTDGGYTF. CDR3 coding DNA: TGTGCCAGCAGCCAAGGTACAGATGGTGGCTACACCTTC. The chain carries TRBV3-1 (or the pseudogene TRBV3-2) and TRBJ1-2; no firm D call. The CDR3 length is 13 residues. The V gene's germline CDR1 is LGHDT and CDR2 YNNKEL (reference sequence). The V and J ends lost 1 base and 7 bases respectively, with 10 bases between them.

The V call is TRBV28, the J call TRBJ1-2, with D possibly TRBD1 on 6 matching bases. Germline lookup yields CDR1 MDHEN and CDR2 SYDVKM. The CDR3 sequence is 16 residues long. The germline V and J ends were trimmed by 7 bases and 5 bases, with 23 bases remaining between them. CDR3 in amino acids: CASTTPSGQTYYGYTF. The CDR3 DNA follows: TGTGCCAGCACCACCCCTAGCGGACAGACCTATTATGGCTACACCTTC.

This sequence joins TRBV21-1 and TRBJ1-2. TRBV21-1 is a pseudogene segment. The CDR3 consists of 18 residues. The CDR3 loop is CASTKRGEHRSTLYGYTF. As DNA, the CDR3 is TGTGCCAGCACAAAACGGGGTGAACATCGGAGTACTTTATATGGCTACACCTTC.

V gene TRBV3-1 (or the pseudogene TRBV3-2) combines with J gene TRBJ1-5; no firm D call. The length of the CDR3 is 14 residues. V was clipped by 3 bases and J by 4 bases, with 10 bases between them. Germline assignment: CDR1 LGHDT and CDR2 YNNKEL (reference sequence). The CDR3 bases are TGTGCCAGCAGCCATTGGGAGAGTAATCAGCCCCAGCATTTT. It is translated as CASSHWESNQPQHF.

The chain combines TRBV6-6 with TRBJ2-7; 7 positions agree with TRBD1. The CDR3 is made up of 15 amino acids. Trimming at V came to 0 bases and at J to 0 bases, leaving 2 bases not matched to a gene. In germline, CDR1 is MNHNY, CDR2 SVGAGI (reference sequence). CDR3 sequence (DNA): TGTGCCAGCAGTTACTCGGGACAGCTCTCCTACGAGCAGTACTTC. Translated, it gives CASSYSGQLSYEQYF.